This TCR beta chain was documented in a study of blood T cell repertoires in COVID-19 (dated by TCRdb to 2019 to 2021). In the study overall: Collaborator samples came from the United States, Italy and Spain and covered acute and convalescent phases of COVID-19. The repertoires were made available in a free public database intended to serve as a resource for research on the immune response to SARS-CoV-2. Nearly every sample came with metadata listing a de-identified subject ID, COVID-19 status, age in years and sex. The prospective study material was composed of cDNA or gDNA derived from T cells, B-cell-depleted T cells, or PBMCs. Deeply sampled blood TCRbeta repertoires from subjects exposed to, actively infected with, or recovered from COVID-19 were included in the dataset. The samples were drawn from the first 160 participants of the ongoing ImmuneRACE study and from 1,254 subjects provided by 6 global collaborators. HLA class I and class II types, where available, came from metadata supplied by the sample provider rather than from assay-based typing.

Enrolling through a virtual design, the prospective study's participants ranged in age from roughly 18 to 89 years and lived across roughly 23 United States geographic areas. In the prospective study, participants were assigned to cohorts based on the clinical history participants reported in a screening survey and a study questionnaire. In the prospective study, mobile phlebotomists collected whole blood, serum and a nasopharyngeal or oropharyngeal swab from each participant. Participants in the prospective study had the option to provide additional blood draws and questionnaires over an approximately 2-month period. Prospective study blood samples were shipped either frozen or at room temperature before DNA extraction. TCRbeta CDR3 regions were amplified from genomic DNA using the immunoSEQ Assay, a bias-controlled multiplex PCR. Per the authors' processing: The number of nucleated cells in each sample was estimated from the amplification of reference gene primers within the assay. To quantify the absolute abundance of each unique TCRbeta CDR3 rearrangement, sequence reads were collapsed and filtered. Productive Simpson clonality was computed per sample as the square root of Simpson's diversity index over productive rearrangements. TCRdb stores this immuneACCESS table with in-frame sequences only. Part of the clones is absent; in the studies checked, under half of the shortfall reflects unresolved V genes, and no reason is known for the rest. V and J calls plus clone size are reproduced from that table; the DNA served to infer D and trimming. This sample gives almost 400,000 clones in total; roughly 90% of them show up just once. Around 0.91% of the sample is held by the ten biggest clonotypes.

Trimming leaves V shorter by 0 bases and J shorter by 1 base, with the junction holding 4 bases beyond the gene matches. From a lookup of the germline V gene, CDR1 and CDR2 are ENHRY and SYGVKD. Reading from cysteine to phenylalanine, the CDR3 counts 17 amino acids. Only the CDR3 DNA is retained, 51 bases long and in frame from the first base. Of note for this clone: Its antigen remains unidentified. The sample holds no much larger clone one base away, and base qualities are not on file.

Study-level results and caveats: Clinical and demographic metadata were provided uncurated, with the amount varying by source and participant.

This receptor was identified in a woman aged 30 to 39 with acute COVID-19. Recombination linked TRBV10-3 to TRBJ2-1; 9 central nucleotides agree with TRBD1. Input material: PBMCs or T cells enriched from blood (not recorded which). The bases read TGTGCCATCAGTGAGTCGATGGGGACAGGGTCCTACAATGAGCAGTTCTTC. The translation is CAISESMGTGSYNEQFF.